One and the same sample provided the 21 T cell receptor beta chains below, sequenced in a study of blood T cells in healthy people across ages. For the second PCR, which ran for about 6 to 12 cycles, a sample-barcoded 5' primer and a J-beta primer mix were used. MiXCR, applied by TCRdb to the 5' RACE reads, yields one record per CDR3 protein. This sample has about 800,000 distinct CDR3 sequences; roughly 25% occur once, and the top ten carry more than 3%. This sample also appeared in a second study, on T cells of mothers and their children.

The sample consisted of blood. The receptor source for this set is a boy between 10 and 17 years old in good health.

This clonotype came up a few times. The chain links TRBV7-2 to TRBJ2-5, with 9 bases aligning to TRBD1. The length of the CDR3 is 16 residues. V gave up 5 bases and J gave up 5 bases; unmatched junction bases: 12. Germline V gives CDR1 SGHTA, CDR2 FQGNSA. Here the CDR3 DNA reads TGTGCCAGCAGCCCGCGAACCCGGGACAGGGATGAGACCCAGTACTTC. Translating gives CASSPRTRDRDETQYF.

This clonotype has only a few counts. The chain is built from TRBV4-1 and TRBJ1-3; the D gene is possibly TRBD1 (5 bases). This CDR3 comprises 16 residues. V was clipped by 4 bases and J by 0 bases, with 13 bases between them. CDR1 and CDR2 (germline): MGHRA, YSYEKL. CDR3 nucleotides: TGCGCCAGCAGCCGCGTGGGGGGGAGCTCTGGAAACACCATATATTTT. It encodes CASSRVGGSSGNTIYF.

This chain uses TRBV20-1 with TRBJ2-3; no firm D call. V was cut by 4 bases and J by 0 bases, with 11 bases left in between. Germline-derived CDR1 and CDR2 are DFQATT and SNEGSKA (reference sequence). CDR3 length: 14 residues. CDR3 nucleotides: TGCAGTGCTATGGGTTTGGGGAGCACAGATACGCAGTATTTT. This encodes CSAMGLGSTDTQYF.

This chain links TRBV5-1 with TRBJ1-1; tentatively, D is TRBD1 (5 bases). V lost 0 bases and J lost 4, with 19 bases in between. This CDR3 comprises 17 residues. Germline CDR1 is SGHRS and CDR2 is YFSETQ. This chain's CDR3 is CASSLEPPGSSGTEAFF. CDR3 nucleotide sequence: TGCGCCAGCAGCTTGGAACCCCCAGGGAGCAGTGGCACTGAAGCTTTCTTT.

In its sample, this clonotype was seen a few times. The rearrangement links TRBV5-1 to TRBJ2-7; no clear D. Germline V gene sequence: CDR1 SGHRS, CDR2 YFSETQ. V was shortened by 2 bases and J by 1 base, with 7 bases between the two germline ends. The CDR3 has 13 residues. The DNA of the CDR3 is TGCGCCAGCAGCTTCCCAGAATCCTACGAGCAGTACTTC. It is translated as CASSFPESYEQYF.

J is TRBJ2-5 and V is TRBV12-3 or TRBV12-4; D possibly matches TRBD1 or TRBD2 (6 bases each). The CDR3 has 14 amino acids. V lost 0 bases, J lost 5 bases, and 10 bases lay in between. In DNA, the CDR3 is TGTGCCAGCAGTTTAGCGAGGGGGGAGGAGACCCAGTACTTC. This translates into CASSLARGEETQYF.

The gene calls are TRBV3-1 and TRBJ1-6, with D maybe TRBD1 (5 bases). Per the germline V gene, CDR1 is LGHDT and CDR2 is YNNKEL (reference sequence). This CDR3 comprises 15 residues. Trimming removed 0 bases at V and 7 bases at J, with 10 bases between. The CDR3 is CASSQEGLRNSPLHF. In DNA, the CDR3 is TGTGCCAGCAGCCAAGAGGGACTTCGGAATTCACCCCTCCACTTT.

This chain links TRBV15 with TRBJ2-7; TRBD1 aligns across 9 bases. Trimming at V came to 2 bases and at J to 3 bases, leaving 2 bases not matched to a gene. Germline values: CDR1 LNHNV, CDR2 YYDKDF (reference sequence). This CDR3 has 14 amino acids. CDR3 in DNA: TGTGCCACCAGCAGACTGGGACAGGGCTACGAGCAGTACTTC. Its protein is CATSRLGQGYEQYF.

This sequence joins TRBV20-1 and TRBJ2-5, with TRBD2 matching over 11 bases. V trimming: 2 bases; J trimming: 2 bases; junction bases outside the gene matches: 4. The CDR3 length is 15 residues. Germline CDR1 reads DFQATT; CDR2 reads SNEGSKA (reference sequence). In nucleotides, the CDR3 is TGCAGTGCTAGACCGGGACTAGCGGTGCAAGAGACCCAGTACTTC. This gives the protein CSARPGLAVQETQYF.

J is TRBJ1-4 and V is TRBV7-9, with TRBD1 identical over 7 bases. The CDR3 consists of 17 residues. Losses at the gene ends were 2 bases for V and 3 bases for J; bases not matched to a gene: 9. Germline V gives CDR1 SEHNR, CDR2 FQNEAQ (reference sequence). The CDR3 region has the DNA TGTGCCAGCAGCTTACCCTATCTCGGGACAGCTAATGAAAAACTGTTTTTT. Translating it yields CASSLPYLGTANEKLFF.

This clonotype was observed a few times. J is TRBJ2-4 and V is TRBV6-5; possibly TRBD1 for D (6 bases). CDR3 length: 13 residues. Germline V gives CDR1 MNHEY, CDR2 SVGAGI. The V end lost 8 bases, the J end lost 4 bases, and 12 bases lay between the germline ends. In nucleotides, the CDR3 is TGTGCCAGCTCCCGGGACAAGAAAAACATTCAGTACTTC. As protein: CASSRDKKNIQYF.

About this clonotype itself: The germline gene is not matched at one end of the junction; a read error may be the cause. The CDR3 DNA follows: TGTGCTAGCAGCTCTGGGTTAGCGGCCGCCTACGAGCAGTACTTC. Amino acids: CASSSGLAAAYEQYF. The chain joins TRBV7-7 to TRBJ2-7, with a weak D call TRBD2 (6 bases). Germline-derived CDR1 and CDR2 are SSHAT and FNYEAQ (reference sequence). The CDR3 has 15 amino acids.

This rearrangement joins TRBV7-8 to TRBJ2-2; possibly TRBD1 for D (5 bases). V shed 2 bases and J shed 4 bases, with 14 bases lying between them. This CDR3 is 16 amino acids long. Germline values: CDR1 SGHVS, CDR2 FQNEAQ. The CDR3 spells CASSLLQGRGTGELFF. CDR3 nucleotide sequence: TGTGCCAGCAGCTTACTGCAGGGTCGTGGCACCGGGGAGCTGTTTTTT.

DNA of the CDR3: TGTGCCACTACTAGCATCGAGGGGGGCACAGATACGCAGTATTTT. Translated: CATTSIEGGTDTQYF. The rearrangement links TRBV28 to TRBJ2-3, with D possibly called TRBD1 or TRBD2 (6 bases each). Germline-derived CDR1 and CDR2 are MDHEN and SYDVKM. The CDR3 is 15 residues long. Trimming removed 10 bases from V and 1 base from J, with 18 bases in between.

The genes are TRBV19 and TRBJ1-5; D is unresolved. This CDR3 is 14 amino acids long. Trimming removed 0 bases from V and 7 bases from J, with 10 bases in between. Looked up from germline, CDR1 is LNHDA and CDR2 is SQIVND (reference sequence). Here the CDR3 reads CASSIDTMVQPQHF. In nucleotides, the CDR3 is TGTGCCAGTAGTATAGATACCATGGTCCAGCCCCAGCATTTT.

This clonotype was detected only once. The chain links TRBV20-1 to TRBJ2-3; 7 nucleotides align to TRBD1. Germline CDR1 DFQATT, CDR2 SNEGSKA (reference sequence). The CDR3 is made up of 13 amino acids. V shed 4 bases and J 1 base; nucleotides not matched to a gene: 2. The CDR3 DNA reads TGCAGTGCTACAGGGGGAGGCACAGATACGCAGTATTTT. The encoded protein is CSATGGGTDTQYF.

This clonotype was picked up a small number of times. This rearrangement joins TRBV28 to TRBJ2-3; 9 positions agree with TRBD1. This CDR3 region has 16 residues. With V trimmed by 5 bases and J by 5 bases, 11 bases remained unmatched. CDR1 and CDR2 (germline): MDHEN, SYDVKM. CDR3 sequence: CASSPQGGQGQDTQYF. The DNA of the CDR3 is TGTGCCAGCAGTCCCCAAGGTGGACAGGGGCAAGATACGCAGTATTTT.

This sequence joins TRBV7-8 and TRBJ2-3; TRBD2 might be the D (6 bases). With 4 bases removed from V and 2 bases from J, the gap between germline ends came to 10 bases. CDR3 length: 14 amino acids. Germline V CDR1 and CDR2: SGHVS, FQNEAQ. CDR3 coding DNA: TGTGCCAGCAGCTACGGGGGATTCACAGATACGCAGTATTTT. Residues: CASSYGGFTDTQYF. Using reference TRBV7-8 and TRBJ2-3 for the parts outside the CDR3, the full variable domain is GAGVSQSPRYKVAKRGQDVALRCDPISGHVSLFWYQQALGQGPEFLTYFQNEAQLDKSGLPSDRFFAERPEGSVSTLKIQRTQQEDSAVYLCASSYGGFTDTQYFGPGTRLTVL.

This chain joins TRBV29-1 and TRBJ2-5; D unresolved. The germline CDR1 and CDR2 sequences are SQVTM and ANQGSEA. Trimming took 4 bases from V and 7 from J, leaving 10 bases between them. The CDR3 is made up of 11 amino acids. CDR3 sequence reads: CSVVPRGTQYF. DNA of the CDR3: TGCAGCGTTGTACCGAGAGGGACCCAGTACTTC.

Notes on this clonotype: The junction departs from germline at one end; a sequencing error may be responsible. The chain carries TRBV4-3 and TRBJ2-3, with D perhaps matching TRBD2 (6 bases). There are 18 residues in the CDR3. CDR1 is LGHNA and CDR2 is YSLEER in the germline V gene. In DNA form, the CDR3 reads TGCGCCAGCAGCCAGGCGCGGGACTTTCAATCTAGCACAGATGCGCAGTATTTT. Residues: CASSQARDFQSSTDAQYF.

The chain links TRBV20-1 to TRBJ2-2; TRBD2 agrees at 7 bases. The CDR3 covers 15 residues. The V and J ends lost 3 bases and 2 bases, in that order; junction bases with no gene match: 6. Germline V gene data show CDR1 as DFQATT and CDR2 as SNEGSKA (reference sequence). CDR3 residues: CSASDGGKNTGELFF. In nucleotides, the CDR3 is TGCAGTGCTAGCGACGGGGGGAAAAACACCGGGGAGCTGTTTTTT.